The clone carrying this TCR beta chain was observed a few times. V lost 6 bases and J lost 7; bases outside the gene matches: 13. This CDR3 is built from 15 residues. Germline CDR1 SNHLY, CDR2 FYNNEI. The data originate from a study of blood T cell repertoires in COVID-19. About the research overall: Samples representing acute and convalescent COVID-19 were sourced from the United States, Italy and Spain. PBMCs, B-cell-depleted T cells, or T cells provided the cDNA or gDNA that made up the material.

As originally analysed: Estimation of nucleated cell counts relied on the amplification of reference gene primers. This table comes from immunoSEQ multiplex PCR, and its TCRdb copy is limited to in-frame clones, with some not included. V, J and clone size were drawn from that table, and D and trimming were deduced from the DNA. There are more than 90,000 clones in the sample; about 85% occur only once, and roughly 12% lies in the top ten. The source is a human donor in a cohort sampled during active COVID-19. J is TRBJ1-2 and V is TRBV2; 8 positions match TRBD1. Sequencing input: peripheral blood. CDR3 region: CASSQTTDRAVGYTF. The CDR3 DNA follows: TGTGCCAGCAGCCAGACTACGGACAGGGCCGTTGGCTACACCTTC.